This TCR beta chain was obtained from a study of CD8+ T cells in alopecia areata. Whole-study context: A regimen of oral tofacitinib, 5 to 10 mg twice daily, was given to treated patients. General observations from the study: Scalp sample sequencing also detects resident alphabeta T cells of normal skin. Researchers reported that TCR sharing among patients proved less clear than in mice, possibly HLA-linked.

In regard to this clone: Its antigen is unidentified.

Collected material from alopecia areata patients comprised lesional scalp punch biopsies and peripheral blood. RNA was isolated and reverse transcribed to cDNA, the sequencing template. Libraries were prepared by immunoSEQ multiplex PCR; TCRdb keeps only in-frame clonotypes and omits some of them. The data hold 110,000 to 150,000 clones, with about 60% observed a single time. CDR3 length: 13 residues. Between the trimmed V and J ends, which lost 1 base and 4 bases, there was a span of 8 bases. Germline V CDR1 and CDR2: SQVTM, ANQGSEA. This specimen consisted of CD4+ T cells sorted from blood, obtained at week 0. The TCR sequence derives from a human donor with alopecia areata. The rearrangement links TRBV29-1 to TRBJ2-1; D unclear. CDR3 in DNA: TGCAGCGTTGAAGTAGGGCGGTACAATGAGCAGTTCTTC. It is translated as CSVEVGRYNEQFF.